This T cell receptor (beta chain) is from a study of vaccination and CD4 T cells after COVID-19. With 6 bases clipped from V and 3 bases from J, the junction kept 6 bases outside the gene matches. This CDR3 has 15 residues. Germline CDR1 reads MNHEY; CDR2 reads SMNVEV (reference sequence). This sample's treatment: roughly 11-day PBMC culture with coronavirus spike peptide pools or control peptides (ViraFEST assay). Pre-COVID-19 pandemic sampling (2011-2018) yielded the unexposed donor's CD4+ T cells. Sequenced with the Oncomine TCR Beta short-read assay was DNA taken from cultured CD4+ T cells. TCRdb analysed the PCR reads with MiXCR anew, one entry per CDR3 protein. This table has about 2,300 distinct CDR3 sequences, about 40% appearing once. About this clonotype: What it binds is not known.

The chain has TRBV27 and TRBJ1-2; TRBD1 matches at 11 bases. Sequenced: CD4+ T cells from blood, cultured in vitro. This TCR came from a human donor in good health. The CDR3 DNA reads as TGTGCCAGCAGGGACCCGGGACAGGGGGACTATGGCTACACCTTC. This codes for CASRDPGQGDYGYTF.